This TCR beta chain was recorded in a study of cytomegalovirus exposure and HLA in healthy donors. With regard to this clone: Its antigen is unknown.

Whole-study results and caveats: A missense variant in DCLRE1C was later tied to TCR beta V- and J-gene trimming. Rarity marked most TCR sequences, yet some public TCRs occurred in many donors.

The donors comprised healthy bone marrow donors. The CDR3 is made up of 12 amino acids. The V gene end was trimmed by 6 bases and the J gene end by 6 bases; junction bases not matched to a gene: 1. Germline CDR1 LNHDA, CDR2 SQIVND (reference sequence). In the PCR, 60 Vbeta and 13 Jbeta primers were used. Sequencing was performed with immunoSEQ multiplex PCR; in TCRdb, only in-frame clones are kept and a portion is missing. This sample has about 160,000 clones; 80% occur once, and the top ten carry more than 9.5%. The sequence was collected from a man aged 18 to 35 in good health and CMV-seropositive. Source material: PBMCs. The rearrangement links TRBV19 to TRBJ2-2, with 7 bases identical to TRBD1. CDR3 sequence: CASRGQSGELFF. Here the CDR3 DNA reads TGTGCCAGTAGGGGACAGTCCGGGGAGCTGTTTTTT.